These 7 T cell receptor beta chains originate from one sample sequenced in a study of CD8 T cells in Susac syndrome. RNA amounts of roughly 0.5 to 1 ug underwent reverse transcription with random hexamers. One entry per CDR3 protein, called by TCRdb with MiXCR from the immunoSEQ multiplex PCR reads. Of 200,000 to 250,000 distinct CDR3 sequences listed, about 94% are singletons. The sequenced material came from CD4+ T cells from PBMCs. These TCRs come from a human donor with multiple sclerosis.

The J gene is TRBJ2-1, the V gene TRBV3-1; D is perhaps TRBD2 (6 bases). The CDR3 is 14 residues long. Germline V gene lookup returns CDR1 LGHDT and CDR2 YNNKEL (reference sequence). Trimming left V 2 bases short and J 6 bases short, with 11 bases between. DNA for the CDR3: TGTGCCAGCAGCCAATTAGCGGTTTCCAATGAGCAGTTCTTC. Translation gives CASSQLAVSNEQFF.

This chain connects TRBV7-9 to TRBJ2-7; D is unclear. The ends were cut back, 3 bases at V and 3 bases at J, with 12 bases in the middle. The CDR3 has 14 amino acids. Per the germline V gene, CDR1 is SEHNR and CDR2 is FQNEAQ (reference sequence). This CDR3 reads CASSFGKGIYEQYV. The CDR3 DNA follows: TGTGCCAGCAGCTTTGGGAAAGGGATCTACGAGCAGTACGTC.

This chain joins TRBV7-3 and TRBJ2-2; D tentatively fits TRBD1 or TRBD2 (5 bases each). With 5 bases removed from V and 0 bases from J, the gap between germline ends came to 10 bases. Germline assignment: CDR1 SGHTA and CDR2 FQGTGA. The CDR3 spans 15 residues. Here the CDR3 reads CASSRDLANTGELFF. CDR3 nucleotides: TGTGCCAGCAGCCGGGACCTCGCGAACACCGGGGAGCTGTTTTTT.

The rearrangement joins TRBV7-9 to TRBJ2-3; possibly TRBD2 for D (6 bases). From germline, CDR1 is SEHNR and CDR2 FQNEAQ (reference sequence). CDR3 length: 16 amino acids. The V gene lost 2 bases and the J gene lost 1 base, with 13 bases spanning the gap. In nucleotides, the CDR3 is TGTGCCAGCAGCTTATTAGCGGAATGGGGCACAGATACGCAGTATTTT. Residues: CASSLLAEWGTDTQYF.

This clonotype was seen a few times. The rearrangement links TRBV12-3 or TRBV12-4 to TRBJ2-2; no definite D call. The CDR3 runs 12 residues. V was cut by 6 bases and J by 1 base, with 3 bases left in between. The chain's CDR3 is CASRRNTGELFF. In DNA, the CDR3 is TGTGCCAGCAGACGGAACACCGGGGAGCTGTTTTTT.

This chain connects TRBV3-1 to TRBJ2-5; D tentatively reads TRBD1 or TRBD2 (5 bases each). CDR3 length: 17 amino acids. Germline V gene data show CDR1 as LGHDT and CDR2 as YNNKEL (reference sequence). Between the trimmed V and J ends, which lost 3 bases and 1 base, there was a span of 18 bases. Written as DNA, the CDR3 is TGTGCCAGCAGCCAGGACCGACGGGACCTTCGCCAAGAGACCCAGTACTTC. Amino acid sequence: CASSQDRRDLRQETQYF.

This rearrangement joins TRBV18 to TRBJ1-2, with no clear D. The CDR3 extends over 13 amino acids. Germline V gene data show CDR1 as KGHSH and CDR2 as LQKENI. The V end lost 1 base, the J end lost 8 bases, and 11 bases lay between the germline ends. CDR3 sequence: CASSPRQADGYTF. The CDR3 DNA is TGTGCCAGCTCACCACGGCAGGCCGACGGCTACACCTTC.